The 20 T cell receptor beta chains below come from one sample, sequenced in a study of naive and memory T cell subsets. A UMI-containing oligonucleotide was joined by 3' ligation to the TCR cDNA template. Amplification of ligated cDNA took four PCR rounds with SP2 and nested alpha and beta constant primers. TCRdb called the 5' RACE reads again in MiXCR, with one record for every CDR3 protein. Counted here are roughly 30,000 distinct CDR3 sequences, roughly a sixth occurring once; the ten biggest clones make up 2.6%. These receptors were collected from a female donor in good health.

This clonotype was seen repeatedly, ten times or more. This chain uses TRBV9 with TRBJ2-7, with unresolved D. With 4 bases removed from V and 3 bases from J, the gap between germline ends came to 11 bases. Germline V gives CDR1 SGDLS, CDR2 YYNGEE. The CDR3 spans 13 residues. CDR3 coding DNA: TGTGCCAGCAGCCCCGGCCTCGTCTACGAGCAGTACTTC. It encodes CASSPGLVYEQYF.

This clonotype was counted at least ten times. The rearrangement links TRBV20-1 to TRBJ2-3; D gene uncertain. Germline values: CDR1 DFQATT, CDR2 SNEGSKA (reference sequence). V was pared by 6 bases and J by 6 bases, with 10 bases between. The CDR3 length is 11 residues. In DNA, the CDR3 is TGCAGTGCCGTTGTGCTCGATACGCAGTATTTT. Translation: CSAVVLDTQYF.

This chain links TRBV12-5 with TRBJ2-1; 8 bases are a match to TRBD2. The J segment lost 5 bases and the V segment lost 6 bases, leaving 9 bases of the junction unmatched. CDR3 length: 15 amino acids. Germline CDR1 LGHNT, CDR2 FRNRAP. CDR3 sequence reads: CASGPGTSRHNEQFF. As DNA, the CDR3 is TGTGCTAGTGGCCCCGGGACTAGTAGGCACAATGAGCAGTTCTTC.

There are a few counts of this clonotype. The J gene is TRBJ2-4, the V gene TRBV7-9; D perhaps matches TRBD1 (6 bases). The CDR3 is 16 residues long. V was clipped by 4 bases and J by 9 bases, with 22 bases between them. Germline loops: CDR1 SEHNR, CDR2 FQNEAQ (reference sequence). CDR3 bases: TGTGCCAGCAGCTCCACCCGTGGCACAGGGATGGGCATTCAGTACTTC. Translated: CASSSTRGTGMGIQYF.

There are many counts of this clonotype. The V and J genes are TRBV29-1 and TRBJ1-2; no clear D gene. The ends were cut back, 1 base at V and 4 bases at J, with 10 bases in the middle. Germline V gives CDR1 SQVTM, CDR2 ANQGSEA. The CDR3 has 13 residues. The DNA for the CDR3 is TGCAGCGTTGAAGGGGCGACCCTCTATGGCTACACCTTC. Residues: CSVEGATLYGYTF.

This clonotype was observed many times. The chain recombines TRBV6-4 with TRBJ2-3; D is possibly TRBD1 (6 bases). This CDR3 is built from 14 residues. The germline V gene has CDR1 MRHNA and CDR2 SNTAGT. The ends were cut back, 5 bases at V and 5 bases at J, with 14 bases in the middle. CDR3 residues: CASSNRASGDTQYF. CDR3 DNA sequence: TGTGCCAGCAGTAACAGGGCTTCGGGAGATACGCAGTATTTT.

In this sample, this clonotype turned up a few times. V and J are TRBV20-1 and TRBJ2-5; 7 bases fit TRBD2. This CDR3 spans 15 amino acids. Germline assignment: CDR1 DFQATT and CDR2 SNEGSKA (reference sequence). V shed 2 bases and J 0 bases; nucleotides not matched to a gene: 6. The CDR3 sequence: CSARLARGDQETQYF. The CDR3, as DNA: TGCAGTGCTAGATTGGCTCGGGGGGACCAAGAGACCCAGTACTTC.

This clonotype was found many times. The CDR3 loop reads CSARGGGIDTQYF. DNA for the CDR3: TGCAGTGCTAGAGGCGGGGGGATAGATACGCAGTATTTT. The chain carries TRBV20-1 and TRBJ2-3; TRBD2 agrees at 8 bases. V shed 1 base, J shed 5 bases, and the junction held 2 bases outside the gene matches. Germline CDR1 is DFQATT and CDR2 is SNEGSKA (reference sequence). There are 13 residues in the CDR3.

J is TRBJ2-7 and V is TRBV12-3 or TRBV12-4; D gene uncertain. V gave up 3 bases and J gave up 1 base, with 7 bases separating them. The length of the CDR3 is 13 residues. CDR3 bases: TGTGCCAGCAGTTTGGCTAGTTCCTACGAGCAGTACTTC. Translation gives CASSLASSYEQYF.

V usage is TRBV6-6 and J usage is TRBJ1-2; tentatively, D is TRBD1 (6 bases). This CDR3 has 16 amino acids. Germline V gene data show CDR1 as MNHNY and CDR2 as SVGAGI (reference sequence). The V end lost 6 bases, the J end lost 5 bases, and 22 bases lay between the germline ends. CDR3 amino acids: CASRLEMGRGGYGYTF. The CDR3 DNA sequence: TGTGCCAGCAGGCTAGAAATGGGCAGGGGAGGATATGGCTACACCTTC.

This clonotype has ten or more counts. The chain couples TRBV11-2 to TRBJ1-5; TRBD1 might be the D (6 bases). Germline values: CDR1 SGHAT, CDR2 FQNNGV. Trimming took off 2 bases at V and 4 bases at J, with 12 bases between the two ends. This CDR3 is 15 amino acids long. The CDR3: CASSLQGKANQPQHF. The CDR3 DNA reads as TGTGCCAGCAGCTTACAGGGGAAAGCGAATCAGCCCCAGCATTTT.

The gene calls are TRBV4-1 and TRBJ1-6, with no clear D. CDR1 and CDR2 from the germline V gene are MGHRA and YSYEKL. The germline V and J ends were trimmed by 0 bases and 8 bases, with 14 bases remaining between them. This CDR3 region has 16 residues. CDR3 protein: CASSQDTARADSPLHF. CDR3 nucleotide sequence: TGCGCCAGCAGCCAAGACACTGCCAGAGCGGATTCACCCCTCCACTTT.

CDR3 sequence (DNA): TGTGCCAGCAGGCACAGGGCACGGGGAGACAATGAGCAGTTCTTC. Amino acid sequence: CASRHRARGDNEQFF. This chain uses TRBV6-1 with TRBJ2-1; a weak D match, TRBD1 (6 bases). The germline CDR1 and CDR2 sequences are MNHNS and SASEGT. The V end was cut by 6 bases, the J end by 5 bases, with 17 bases between. The CDR3 has 15 residues.

The CDR3 DNA reads as TGCAGTGCTAGTCCGGGTGTTAACTATGGCTACACCTTC. Encoded protein: CSASPGVNYGYTF. The chain employs TRBV20-1 and TRBJ1-2; D remains ambiguous. The V and J ends lost 3 bases and 1 base respectively, with 9 bases between them. Per the germline V gene, CDR1 is DFQATT and CDR2 is SNEGSKA (reference sequence). The CDR3 loop spans 13 amino acids.

This clonotype was seen ten or more times. The chain links TRBV10-3 to TRBJ1-5; possible D gene TRBD1, 6 bases. CDR3 length equals 13 residues. In germline, CDR1 is ENHRY, CDR2 SYGVKD. Trimming cost V 4 bases and J 6 bases, with 10 bases left between them. CDR3 DNA sequence: TGTGCCATCAGTGTGAGGGGGGGTCAGCCCCAGCATTTT. Translation: CAISVRGGQPQHF.

In its sample, this clonotype was seen many times. The rearrangement links TRBV19 to TRBJ2-1, with 11 nucleotides matching TRBD2. The CDR3 sequence is 15 residues long. From germline, CDR1 is LNHDA and CDR2 SQIVND (reference sequence). Trimming removed 1 base from V and 9 bases from J; junction bases left unmatched: 5. The CDR3 reads CASSIGTSGGSEQFF. In DNA, the CDR3 is TGTGCCAGTAGTATAGGTACTAGCGGGGGCAGTGAGCAGTTCTTC.

The rearrangement uses TRBV2 and TRBJ1-1; D call uncertain. The germline CDR1 and CDR2 sequences are SNHLY and FYNNEI. V lost 7 bases, J lost 0 bases, and 6 bases lay in between. There are 12 residues in the CDR3. DNA for the CDR3: TGTGCCAGCACGGGGATGAACACTGAAGCTTTCTTT. It is translated as CASTGMNTEAFF. Full variable domain (missing parts from reference TRBV2 and TRBJ1-1): EPEVTQTPSHQVTQMGQEVILRCVPISNHLYFYWYRQILGQKVEFLVSFYNNEISEKSEIFDDQFSVERPDGSNFTLKIRSTKLEDSAMYFCASTGMNTEAFFGQGTRLTVV.

J is TRBJ2-2 and V is TRBV11-2; 8 nucleotides align to TRBD1. Germline V gene lookup returns CDR1 SGHAT and CDR2 FQNNGV. The CDR3 totals 16 residues. Trimming cost V 5 bases and J 1 base; bases outside gene matches: 6. For the CDR3, the DNA is TGTGCCAGCAGCCCAGGACAGGGACTGAACACCGGGGAGCTGTTTTTT. It encodes CASSPGQGLNTGELFF.

This clonotype was counted at least ten times. V gene TRBV14 combines with J gene TRBJ1-1; TRBD1 might be the D (6 bases). The CDR3 runs 14 residues. CDR1 and CDR2 from the germline V gene are SGHDN and FVKESK. V was cut by 4 bases and J by 3 bases, with 12 bases left in between. In DNA form, the CDR3 reads TGTGCCAGCAGCCGAACAGGGAGCTACACTGAAGCTTTCTTT. Translated: CASSRTGSYTEAFF.

This clonotype was counted at least ten times. This chain uses TRBV29-1 with TRBJ2-3; TRBD1 is a possible D gene (5 bases). This CDR3 has 12 amino acids. Trimming left V 7 bases short and J 2 bases short, with 10 bases between. CDR1 is SQVTM and CDR2 is ANQGSEA in the germline V gene. The CDR3 reads CSASRDTDTQYF. The CDR3 nucleotides read TGCAGCGCGTCCAGGGACACAGATACGCAGTATTTT.